This entry lists 2 T cell receptor beta chains sequenced from one sample in a study of T cell repertoires in cytomegalovirus infection. These receptors' antigens are unknown. One entry per CDR3 protein results from TCRdb running MiXCR on the reads. Of about 900,000 distinct CDR3 sequences in the sample, more than 25% are singletons; the top ten hold 11% to 15%. The sequencing used cultured CD8+ T cells from PBMCs, collected from culture after CMV antigen stimulation. The receptor set was obtained from a human donor in good health (CMV status not recorded). Some clones in this sample may be carry-over from other donors' samples.

This clonotype was seen more than once but under ten times. The chain recombines TRBV12-3 or TRBV12-4 with TRBJ1-1; the D is unclear. Trimming left V 6 bases short and J 6 bases short, with 14 bases between. The length of the CDR3 is 13 residues. The CDR3 protein is CASSPLVSAEAFF. The CDR3 nucleotides read TGTGCCAGCAGCCCTTTGGTGAGCGCTGAAGCTTTCTTT.

The chain joins TRBV15 to TRBJ2-7, with D possibly TRBD2 on 7 matching bases. Trimming removed 0 bases at V and 6 bases at J, with 18 bases between. CDR3 size: 16 residues. Germline CDR1 reads LNHNV; CDR2 reads YYDKDF (reference sequence). The CDR3, as DNA: TGTGCCACCAGCAGAGAGGGGCTGAGGGGGGGCGGCGAGCAGTACGTC. It specifies CATSREGLRGGGEQYV.